Following are 5 T cell receptor beta chains from one sample sequenced in a study of blood T cell repertoires in COVID-19. Assay used: immunoSEQ multiplex PCR; TCRdb lists only in-frame clones, some missing. This sample has about 200,000 clones; approximately 78% occur once, and the top ten carry roughly 8%. Sequenced input: peripheral blood. The receptors were sampled from a woman of 80 years or more with COVID-19, enrolled during active disease.

The chain uses TRBV11-2 and TRBJ2-1; TRBD2 matches at 8 bases. This CDR3 contains 15 residues. Germline V lookup: CDR1 SGHAT, CDR2 FQNNGV. J lost 8 bases, V lost 0 bases, and 6 bases had no gene match. Here the CDR3 DNA reads TGTGCCAGCAGCTTAGACGGGACTAGTAATGATGAGCAGTTCTTC. As protein: CASSLDGTSNDEQFF.

The rearrangement joins TRBV5-6 to TRBJ1-5, with 10 bases matching TRBD1. The CDR3 runs 17 residues. After removal of 3 bases from V and 0 bases from J, the junction contained 6 bases not matched to a gene. Germline-derived CDR1 and CDR2 are SGHDT and YYEEEE. DNA for the CDR3: TGTGCCAGCAGCTCCGGGACAGGGGCCTATAGCAATCAGCCCCAGCATTTT. Encoded protein: CASSSGTGAYSNQPQHF.

This chain uses TRBV5-8 with TRBJ1-2, with 7 bases aligning to TRBD1. Trimming at V came to 4 bases and at J to 3 bases, leaving 6 bases not matched to a gene. The germline CDR1 and CDR2 sequences are SGHTS and YDEGEE. The length of the CDR3 is 14 residues. The CDR3 reads CASSLYRGDYGYTF. Here the CDR3 DNA reads TGTGCCAGCAGCCTCTACAGGGGTGACTATGGCTACACCTTC.

In nucleotides, the CDR3 is TGTGCCAGCAGACCTAACAGCGGGGTAACTGAAGCTTTCTTT. Its translation is CASRPNSGVTEAFF. This chain links TRBV3-1 (or the pseudogene TRBV3-2) with TRBJ1-1, with D unclear. Germline V lookup: CDR1 LGHDT, CDR2 YNNKEL (reference sequence). The CDR3 is 14 residues long. The germline V and J ends were trimmed by 6 bases and 5 bases, with 16 bases remaining between them.

There are a few counts of this clone. The rearrangement uses TRBV11-3 and TRBJ2-2; the D gene is possibly TRBD1 (6 bases). Per germline, CDR1 SGHNT and CDR2 YENEEA. Between the trimmed V and J ends, which lost 5 bases and 5 bases, there was a span of 12 bases. The CDR3 has 14 amino acids. The CDR3 nucleotides are TGTGCCAGCAGCCCAGGAACAGGGACCGGGGAGCTGTTTTTT. It is translated as CASSPGTGTGELFF.